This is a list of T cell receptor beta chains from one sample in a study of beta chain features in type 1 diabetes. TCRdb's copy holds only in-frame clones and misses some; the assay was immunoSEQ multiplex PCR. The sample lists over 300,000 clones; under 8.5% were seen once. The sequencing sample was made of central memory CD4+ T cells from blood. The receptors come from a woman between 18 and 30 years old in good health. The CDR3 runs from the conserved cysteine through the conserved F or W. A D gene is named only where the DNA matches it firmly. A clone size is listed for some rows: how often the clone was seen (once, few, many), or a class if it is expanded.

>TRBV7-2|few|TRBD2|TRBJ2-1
TGTGCCAGCAGCTTCGGCGGGGGGGCCGCCTACAATGAGCAGTTCTTC
CASSFGGGAAYNEQFF
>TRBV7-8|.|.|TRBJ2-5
TGTGCCAGCAGCTTAGTAAGAAATCCGGGGCAAGAGACCCAGTACTTC
CASSLVRNPGQETQYF
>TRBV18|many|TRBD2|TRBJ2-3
TGTGCCAGCTCACCAAGTGCGGGAGGAGATACGCAGTATTTT
CASSPSAGGDTQYF
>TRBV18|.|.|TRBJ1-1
TGTGCCAGCTCACCAGCAGGGGATACTGAAGCTTTCTTT
CASSPAGDTEAFF
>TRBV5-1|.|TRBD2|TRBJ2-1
TGCGCCAGCAGCTCCCGAGGACTAGCGGCCCTTACCTACAATGAGCAGTTCTTC
CASSSRGLAALTYNEQFF
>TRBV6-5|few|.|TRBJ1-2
TGTGCCAGCAGTTCCTTGGGACCCTATGGCTACACCTTC
CASSSLGPYGYTF
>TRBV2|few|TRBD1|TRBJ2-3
TGTGCCAGCGAGTACGGGACAGGGGGGACAGATACGCAGTATTTT
CASEYGTGGTDTQYF
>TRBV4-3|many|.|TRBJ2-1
TGCGCCAGCAGCCAAGTCGGTCCCAACAATGAGCAGTTCTTC
CASSQVGPNNEQFF
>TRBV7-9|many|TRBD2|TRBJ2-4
TGTGCCAGCAGCTTAGGGGGGACTAGTGGAAACATTCAGTACTTC
CASSLGGTSGNIQYF
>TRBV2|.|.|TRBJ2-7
TGTGCCAGCAGTGGCGGCAGGTCTTCCTACGAGCAGTACTTC
CASSGGRSSYEQYF
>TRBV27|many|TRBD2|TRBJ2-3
TGTGCCAGCAGTCTAGCGGGAGGGCCTAGAGATACGCAGTATTTT
CASSLAGGPRDTQYF
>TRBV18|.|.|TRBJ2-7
TGTGCCAGCTCACCAACGTTAGGCGGCCTGAACTACGAGCAGTACTTC
CASSPTLGGLNYEQYF
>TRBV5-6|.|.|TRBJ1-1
TGTGCCAGCAGCTTTAATGGTCCGGAGTCGTACACTGAAGCTTTCTTT
CASSFNGPESYTEAFF
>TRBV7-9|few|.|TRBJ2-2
TGTGCCAGCAGCTTGGGCGCATCGAACACCGGGGAGCTGTTTTTT
CASSLGASNTGELFF
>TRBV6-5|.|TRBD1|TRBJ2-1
TGTGCCAGCAGTTACGACGCGGGACAGGGCTTGGAGCAGTTCTTC
CASSYDAGQGLEQFF
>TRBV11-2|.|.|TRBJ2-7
TGTGCCAGCAGCTTACAGGGGAAGTCCTACGAGCAGTACTTC
CASSLQGKSYEQYF
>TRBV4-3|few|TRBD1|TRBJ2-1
TGCGCCAGCAGCCAGTATGGACAGGTTACCGGTGAGCAGTTCTTC
CASSQYGQVTGEQFF
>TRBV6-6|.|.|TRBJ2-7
TGTGCCAGCAATACCCGAGGACCGGAGTACGAGCAGTACTTC
CASNTRGPEYEQYF
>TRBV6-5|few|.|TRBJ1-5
TGTGCCAGCATACGTGGATATAGCAATCAGCCCCAGCATTTT
CASIRGYSNQPQHF
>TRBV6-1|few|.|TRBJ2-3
TGTGCCAGCCGGGACCCAGGCACAGATACGCAGTATTTT
CASRDPGTDTQYF
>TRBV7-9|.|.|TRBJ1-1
TGTGCCAGCAGCCGCCACACTGAAGCTTTCTTT
CASSRHTEAFF
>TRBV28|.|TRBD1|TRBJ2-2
TGTGCCAGCAGTCCCGGGACAGGGGACCTTAGGCCTAGGTCCAGGGAGCTGTTTTTT
CASSPGTGDLRPRSRELFF
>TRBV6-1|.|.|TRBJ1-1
TGTGCCAGCAGTTCCGGGACGTTCCGAACTTTCTTT
CASSSGTFRTFF
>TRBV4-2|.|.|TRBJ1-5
TGTGCCAGCAGCCAAGCAGGGGCTGGGGATCAGCCCCAGCATTTT
CASSQAGAGDQPQHF
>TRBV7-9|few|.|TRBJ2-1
TGTGCCAGCAGCCGAGGAACCAATGAGCAGTTCTTC
CASSRGTNEQFF
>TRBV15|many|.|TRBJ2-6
TGTGCCACCAGCAGAGATCACCAGGGGAGGGATACTGGGGCCAACGTCCTGACTTTC
CATSRDHQGRDTGANVLTF
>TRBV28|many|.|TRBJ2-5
TGTGCCAGCAGTTCAAGGCCGGGGGAGACCCAGTACTTC
CASSSRPGETQYF
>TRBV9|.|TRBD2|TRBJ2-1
TGTGCCAGCAGCGCGGGTCGACTAGCGGGAGGGTATGAGCAGTTCTTC
CASSAGRLAGGYEQFF
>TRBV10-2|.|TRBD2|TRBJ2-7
TGCGCCAGCAGTGATCCGGGGAGGGCCACCTACGAGCAGTACTTC
CASSDPGRATYEQYF
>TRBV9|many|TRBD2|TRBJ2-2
TGTGCCAGCAGTACTAGCGCATACACCGGGGAGCTGTTTTTT
CASSTSAYTGELFF
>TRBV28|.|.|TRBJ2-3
TGTGTTAAGGGAGCCACAGATACGCAGTATTTT
CVKGATDTQYF
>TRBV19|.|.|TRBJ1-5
TGTGCCAGTAGTATAGTGGAAGGGAGTCAGCCCCAGCATTTT
CASSIVEGSQPQHF
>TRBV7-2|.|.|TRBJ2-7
TGTGCCAGCAGCCGGACAACCCTCTACGAGCAGTACTTC
CASSRTTLYEQYF
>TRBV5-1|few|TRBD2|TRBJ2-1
TGCGCCAGCAGCCCTGGACTAGCGGGCTCAAATCTGTTCTTC
CASSPGLAGSNLFF
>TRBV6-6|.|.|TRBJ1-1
TGTGCCAGCAGGGAGGGCGGCAGGGACACTGAAGCTTTCTTT
CASREGGRDTEAFF
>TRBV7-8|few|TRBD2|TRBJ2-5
TGTGCCAGCAGCCCGCGGACTAGCGGGGCCCAAGAGACCCAGTACTTC
CASSPRTSGAQETQYF
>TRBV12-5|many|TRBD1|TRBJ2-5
TGTGCTAGTGGTTTGGGGACAGGAGAGACCCAGTACTTC
CASGLGTGETQYF
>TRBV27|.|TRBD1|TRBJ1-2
TGTGCCAGCAGCCCCGGGAGGGGACAGGGGAACTATGGCTACACCTTC
CASSPGRGQGNYGYTF
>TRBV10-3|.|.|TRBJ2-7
TGTGCCAGCAGTGAAGTTGGCCTTCGGGCCTACGAGCAGTACTTC
CASSEVGLRAYEQYF
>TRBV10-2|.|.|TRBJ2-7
TGCGCCACCTCCCCAGGCGAGCCTTACGAGCAGTACTTC
CATSPGEPYEQYF
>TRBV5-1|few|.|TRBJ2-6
TGCGCCAGCAGCCTGACAGGTGCCCCTGGGGCCAACGTCCTGACTTTC
CASSLTGAPGANVLTF
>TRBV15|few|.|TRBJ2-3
TGTGCCACCAGCAGAGTTGGGGGGCCAGATACGCAGTATTTT
CATSRVGGPDTQYF
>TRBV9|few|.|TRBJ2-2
TGTGCCAGCAGCGTAGATCCGGGGGCTGGCACCGGGGAGCTGTTTTTT
CASSVDPGAGTGELFF
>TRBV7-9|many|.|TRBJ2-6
TGTGCCAGCACACAGTCGGCTGGGGCCAACGTCCTGACTTTC
CASTQSAGANVLTF
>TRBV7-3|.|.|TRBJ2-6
TGTGCCAGCAGCTTAACTTCTATGGTCTCTGGGGCCAACGTCCTGACTTTC
CASSLTSMVSGANVLTF
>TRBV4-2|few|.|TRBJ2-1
TGTGCCAGCAGCCAAGGACAGACTAGCAATGAGCAGTTCTTC
CASSQGQTSNEQFF
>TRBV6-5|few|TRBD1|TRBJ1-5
TGTGCCAGCAGGTCGACAGGGCAACAGCCCCAGCATTTT
CASRSTGQQPQHF
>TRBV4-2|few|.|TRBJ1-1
TGTGCCAGCAGCCGAGGGGAGTCGGCGGTCGCTGAAGCTTTCTTT
CASSRGESAVAEAFF
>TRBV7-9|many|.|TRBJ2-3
TGTGCCAGCAGCTTGGTCGCAGATACGCAGTATTTT
CASSLVADTQYF
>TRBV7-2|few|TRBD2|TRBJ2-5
TGTGCCAGCAGCTTAGGTTTGGGGACTAACCAAGAGACCCAGTACTTC
CASSLGLGTNQETQYF
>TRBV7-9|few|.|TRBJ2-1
TGTGCCAGCAGCTTAGGGGGTCTAGCGATCTACAATGAGCAGTTCTTC
CASSLGGLAIYNEQFF
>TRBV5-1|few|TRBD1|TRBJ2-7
TGCGCCAGCAGCTCGGATCCGACAGGGACCTACGAGCAGTACTTC
CASSSDPTGTYEQYF
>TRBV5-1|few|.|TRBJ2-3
TGCGCCAGCAGCTTGAACCCAGGAGAAGGAGATACGCAGTATTTT
CASSLNPGEGDTQYF
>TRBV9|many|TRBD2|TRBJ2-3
TGTGCCAGCAGCGTAGCTTATGGGAGAAGCGGGATGGCAGATACGCAGTATTTT
CASSVAYGRSGMADTQYF
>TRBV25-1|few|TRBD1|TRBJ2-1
TGTGCCAGCCCGGGGACAGCCGAGAAGCTCAATGAGCAGTTCTTC
CASPGTAEKLNEQFF
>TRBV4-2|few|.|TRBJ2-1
TGTGCCAGCAGCCAAGATGGGGGTACTCCGATTAATGAGCAGTTCTTC
CASSQDGGTPINEQFF
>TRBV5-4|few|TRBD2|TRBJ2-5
TGTGCCAGCAGCTCAGGAGGGACTAATCAAGAGACCCAGTACTTC
CASSSGGTNQETQYF
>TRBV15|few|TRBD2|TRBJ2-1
TGTGCCACCAGCAGAGATAGGGGACTAGCTTACAATGAGCAGTTCTTC
CATSRDRGLAYNEQFF
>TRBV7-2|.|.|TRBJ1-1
TGTGCCAGCAGCTTTCGGCCAAGCACTGAAGCTTTCTTT
CASSFRPSTEAFF